This TCR beta chain was recorded in a study of Graves' ophthalmopathy and Graves' hyperthyroidism. Study-wide context: Researchers obtained peripheral blood at initial diagnosis, before any treatment had begun. Study-wide results and caveats: Ophthalmopathy progression predictions by the model showed 72% to 80% specificity and over 60% sensitivity.

The study amplified TCR beta CDR3 regions using RNA transcripts. An opening RT-PCR round employed HTBI primers and preceded a second-round multiplex PCR. TCRdb redid the calling of the multiplex PCR reads with MiXCR, one entry per CDR3 protein. The top ten clones hold more than 2.5% of a sample with about 640,000 distinct CDR3 sequences, over 40% of them seen once. With regard to this clonotype: The target antigen is unknown. A much larger clone lies one base from this, so it may be a read error.

Per the germline V gene, CDR1 is MNHNY and CDR2 is SVGAGI (reference sequence). This CDR3 contains 14 residues. This chain joins TRBV6-6 and TRBJ1-2, with 8 bases identical to TRBD1. The source material was peripheral blood. The TCR comes from an adult man with Graves' ophthalmopathy. CDR3 nucleotides: TGTGCCAGCAGTCCGGACAGGGCGGGAAGAGGCTGCACCTTC. Protein: CASSPDRAGRGCTF.